These 27 T cell receptor beta chains came from one sample sequenced in a study of blood T cell repertoires in COVID-19. TCRdb's copy holds only in-frame clones and misses some; the assay was immunoSEQ multiplex PCR. The sample has around 30,000 clones, 65% to 90% seen once. Input material: peripheral blood. Receptors were obtained from a woman aged 60-75 years with active COVID-19.

J is TRBJ2-5 and V is TRBV5-1; 9 nucleotides match TRBD2. CDR3 length: 16 residues. The ends lost 4 bases at V and 1 base at J; junction bases unmatched: 8. CDR1 and CDR2 from the germline V gene are SGHRS and YFSETQ. The CDR3 bases are TGCGCCAGCAGCACCAATAGCGGGGGACCCCAAGAGACCCAGTACTTC. Its translation is CASSTNSGGPQETQYF. The whole variable domain, remainder taken from reference TRBV5-1 and TRBJ2-5, is KAGVTQTPRYLIKTRGQQVTLSCSPISGHRSVSWYQQTPGQGLQFLFEYFSETQRNKGNFPGRFSGRQFSNSRSEMNVSTLELGDSALYLCASSTNSGGPQETQYFGPGTRLLVL.

This clone has only a few counts. CDR3: CASSEDSVNEKLFF. CDR3 in DNA: TGTGCCAGTAGCGAGGACAGCGTTAATGAAAAACTGTTTTTT. The V call is TRBV19, the J call TRBJ1-4; the D gene is possibly TRBD1 (6 bases). The V and J ends lost 6 bases and 4 bases respectively, with 12 bases between them. The germline gives CDR1 LNHDA, CDR2 SQIVND (reference sequence). This CDR3 has 14 residues. Drawing the rest from reference TRBV19 and TRBJ1-4, the complete variable domain is DGGITQSPKYLFRKEGQNVTLSCEQNLNHDAMYWYRQDPGQGLRLIYYSQIVNDFQKGDIAEGYSVSREKKESFPLTVTSAQKNPTAFYLCASSEDSVNEKLFFGSGTQLSVL.

The chain links TRBV5-1 to TRBJ1-1; D not resolved. This CDR3 contains 15 residues. The germline CDR1 and CDR2 sequences are SGHRS and YFSETQ. The V and J ends lost 0 bases and 1 base respectively, with 10 bases between them. This CDR3 reads CASSLEDPGNTEAFF. CDR3 nucleotides: TGCGCCAGCAGCTTGGAAGATCCCGGGAACACTGAAGCTTTCTTT.

This chain connects TRBV3-1 (or the pseudogene TRBV3-2) to TRBJ2-1; 8 bases match TRBD2. The CDR3 is 20 amino acids. Germline V gene data show CDR1 as LGHDT and CDR2 as YNNKEL (reference sequence). J was trimmed by 0 bases and V by 3 bases; bases with no gene match: 16. The CDR3 DNA reads as TGTGCCAGCAGCCAGAGACATGGTAGCGGGGAGACCCGCTCCTACAATGAGCAGTTCTTC. This gives the protein CASSQRHGSGETRSYNEQFF.

The chain has TRBV4-2 and TRBJ1-4; possibly TRBD1 for D (5 bases). V was shortened by 2 bases and J by 8 bases, with 9 bases between the two germline ends. This CDR3 spans 13 amino acids. The germline CDR1 and CDR2 sequences are LGHNA and YNFKEQ. The CDR3 region is CASSQQGLEKLFF. The CDR3 region has the DNA TGTGCCAGCAGCCAACAGGGACTAGAAAAACTGTTTTTT.

CDR3 nucleotide sequence: TGTGCCAGCAGTGTTGAGCGGGGGGCCTACGAGCAGTACTTC. This gives the protein CASSVERGAYEQYF. This chain joins TRBV2 and TRBJ2-7; 9 nucleotides match TRBD2. CDR3 length: 14 amino acids. Germline-derived CDR1 and CDR2 are SNHLY and FYNNEI. V was pared by 4 bases and J by 2 bases, with 3 bases of the junction left unmatched. Based on the CDR3 plus reference TRBV2 and TRBJ2-7, the full variable domain is EPEVTQTPSHQVTQMGQEVILRCVPISNHLYFYWYRQILGQKVEFLVSFYNNEISEKSEIFDDQFSVERPDGSNFTLKIRSTKLEDSAMYFCASSVERGAYEQYFGPGTRLTVT.

The chain couples TRBV2 to TRBJ1-1; maybe TRBD1 (5 bases). Trimming took 6 bases from V and 5 from J, leaving 13 bases between them. Germline loops: CDR1 SNHLY, CDR2 FYNNEI. This CDR3 is 13 amino acids long. The CDR3 here is CASRGGERTEAFF. The DNA for the CDR3 is TGTGCCAGCAGGGGGGGGGAGAGGACTGAAGCTTTCTTT. Based on the CDR3 plus reference TRBV2 and TRBJ1-1, the full variable domain is EPEVTQTPSHQVTQMGQEVILRCVPISNHLYFYWYRQILGQKVEFLVSFYNNEISEKSEIFDDQFSVERPDGSNFTLKIRSTKLEDSAMYFCASRGGERTEAFFGQGTRLTVV.

The chain uses TRBV19 and TRBJ2-2; TRBD1 might be the D (6 bases). The CDR3 runs to 18 residues. V was shortened by 2 bases and J by 0 bases, with 16 bases between the two germline ends. CDR1 and CDR2 from the germline V gene are LNHDA and SQIVND (reference sequence). The CDR3 coding sequence is TGTGCCAGTAGTATACTATCTTACCGGACAGCGAACACCGGGGAGCTGTTTTTT. This gives the protein CASSILSYRTANTGELFF.

The chain couples TRBV7-9 to TRBJ1-2; D gene unclear. Trimming removed 5 bases at V and 6 bases at J, with 7 bases between. The germline V gene has CDR1 SEHNR and CDR2 FQNEAQ (reference sequence). The CDR3 loop spans 11 amino acids. The CDR3 spells CASSPPDGYTF. The CDR3 DNA is TGTGCCAGCAGCCCCCCAGATGGCTACACCTTC.

This chain connects TRBV12-3 or TRBV12-4 to TRBJ2-7; D ambiguous. This CDR3 has 13 amino acids. Trimming shortened V by 0 bases and J by 2 bases, and 5 bases separated the two germline ends. The CDR3 DNA sequence: TGTGCCAGCAGTTTAGCCGGTACCTACGAGCAGTACTTC. Translation gives CASSLAGTYEQYF.

The V call is TRBV5-1, the J call TRBJ2-7; 7 positions agree with TRBD1. The germline CDR1 and CDR2 sequences are SGHRS and YFSETQ. The trim removed 4 bases at V and 5 bases at J, leaving 12 bases unmatched. The length of the CDR3 is 15 residues. The CDR3 loop is CASSQGQASVHEQYF. CDR3 DNA: TGCGCCAGCAGCCAAGGACAGGCATCGGTGCACGAGCAGTACTTC. The full variable domain, with the rest looked up from reference TRBV5-1 and TRBJ2-7, is KAGVTQTPRYLIKTRGQQVTLSCSPISGHRSVSWYQQTPGQGLQFLFEYFSETQRNKGNFPGRFSGRQFSNSRSEMNVSTLELGDSALYLCASSQGQASVHEQYFGPGTRLTVT.

The chain employs TRBV28 and TRBJ2-7, with 7 bases fitting TRBD1. V dropped 4 bases and J dropped 6; count of bases not matched to a gene: 9. This CDR3 contains 14 residues. In germline, CDR1 is MDHEN, CDR2 SYDVKM. CDR3 loop: CASSSGQGVTEQYF. The CDR3 nucleotides are TGTGCCAGCAGTTCTGGGCAGGGGGTTACCGAGCAGTACTTC.

This clone was seen more than once but under ten times. The chain combines TRBV24-1 with TRBJ1-5; a weak D match, TRBD1 (5 bases). V lost 3 bases, J lost 1 base, and 6 bases lay in between. Per germline, CDR1 KGHDR and CDR2 SFDVKD. The CDR3 has 14 residues. The CDR3 reads CATSDPGSNQPQHF. The DNA for the CDR3 is TGTGCCACCAGTGATCCAGGGAGCAATCAGCCCCAGCATTTT.

This chain links TRBV14 with TRBJ2-1; the match to TRBD2 covers 15 bases. Trimming removed 4 bases from V and 0 bases from J; junction bases left unmatched: 4. Per the germline V gene, CDR1 is SGHDN and CDR2 is FVKESK. This CDR3 has 18 residues. CDR3 in amino acids: CASSPGTSGGSSYNEQFF. Written as DNA, the CDR3 is TGTGCCAGCAGCCCCGGGACTAGCGGGGGGAGCTCCTACAATGAGCAGTTCTTC.

This clone was detected once. The chain carries TRBV7-9 and TRBJ2-1; 7 nucleotides match TRBD1. With V trimmed by 2 bases and J by 7 bases, 17 bases remained unmatched. The CDR3 consists of 18 residues. The germline gives CDR1 SEHNR, CDR2 FQNEAQ (reference sequence). CDR3 DNA sequence: TGTGCCAGCAGCTTACGGACAGGCGCTCTTTACGTCGGAAATGAGCAGTTCTTC. Translation: CASSLRTGALYVGNEQFF.

The chain links TRBV7-8 to TRBJ1-1, with unresolved D. This CDR3 spans 13 amino acids. Trimming shortened V by 1 base and J by 5 bases, and 8 bases separated the two germline ends. The germline gives CDR1 SGHVS, CDR2 FQNEAQ. The CDR3 DNA reads TGTGCCAGCAGCTTAGGGGGAGGGACTGAAGCTTTCTTT. Encoded protein: CASSLGGGTEAFF.

The CDR3 DNA reads TGTGCCACCAGCAGAGATACGACGGGAGAGTGGGAGACCCAGTACTTC. It translates to CATSRDTTGEWETQYF. The genes are TRBV15 and TRBJ2-5; D possibly corresponds to TRBD2 (6 bases). Germline V gene lookup returns CDR1 LNHNV and CDR2 YYDKDF (reference sequence). This CDR3 has 16 amino acids. The ends were cut back, 0 bases at V and 5 bases at J, with 16 bases in the middle.

This clone has a single count. As DNA, the CDR3 is TGTGCCAGCAGCTTAGCTAGGCTAGCGGGAAGGAGCTCCTACAATGAGCAGTTCTTC. Its translation: CASSLARLAGRSSYNEQFF. This chain connects TRBV7-9 to TRBJ2-1; 9 bases agree with TRBD2. Germline V gene lookup returns CDR1 SEHNR and CDR2 FQNEAQ (reference sequence). With 0 bases clipped from V and 0 bases from J, the junction kept 9 bases outside the gene matches. This CDR3 spans 19 amino acids.

V gene TRBV24-1 combines with J gene TRBJ2-3; TRBD2 might be the D (6 bases). The germline V gene has CDR1 KGHDR and CDR2 SFDVKD. CDR3 length equals 16 residues. The germline V and J ends were trimmed by 3 bases and 3 bases, with 15 bases remaining between them. DNA for the CDR3: TGTGCCACCAGTGATGGGGCCGGGGCGGGGACAGATACGCAGTATTTT. The encoded protein is CATSDGAGAGTDTQYF.

This clone was detected a few times. V and J are TRBV29-1 and TRBJ2-1; 10 bases agree with TRBD1. The V gene end was trimmed by 1 base and the J gene end by 7 bases; junction bases not matched to a gene: 10. The length of the CDR3 is 16 residues. Germline CDR1 is SQVTM and CDR2 is ANQGSEA. The CDR3 region has the DNA TGCAGCGTTGAAGGCGCGGGACAGGGGAGTGTAAATGAGCAGTTCTTC. Translating gives CSVEGAGQGSVNEQFF.

The genes are TRBV4-2 and TRBJ2-5; 7 nucleotides line up with TRBD1. The CDR3 loop spans 15 amino acids. V dropped 3 bases and J dropped 0; count of bases not matched to a gene: 4. Germline V gene data show CDR1 as LGHNA and CDR2 as YNFKEQ. The DNA of the CDR3 is TGTGCCAGCAGCCAGGCCGGGACAGACCAAGAGACCCAGTACTTC. Encoded protein: CASSQAGTDQETQYF.

The chain employs TRBV6-4 and TRBJ1-2; 9 bases line up with TRBD1. This CDR3 is 16 amino acids long. Trimming removed 4 bases from V and 4 bases from J; junction bases left unmatched: 10. Germline assignment: CDR1 MRHNA and CDR2 SNTAGT. CDR3 sequence (DNA): TGTGCCAGCAGTGCGGGGAGAGGACAGGGGATCTATGGCTACACCTTC. Protein: CASSAGRGQGIYGYTF.

The chain is built from TRBV19 and TRBJ2-7; TRBD2 matches 7 bases. Germline lookup yields CDR1 LNHDA and CDR2 SQIVND (reference sequence). J was trimmed by 3 bases and V by 5 bases; bases with no gene match: 7. This CDR3 spans 14 amino acids. The DNA of the CDR3 is TGTGCCAGTAGTGCGGGGGTAGTAGGCTACGAGCAGTACTTC. This encodes CASSAGVVGYEQYF.

This clone turned up a few times. The rearrangement links TRBV24-1 to TRBJ1-2; TRBD1 is a possible D gene (5 bases). The germline gives CDR1 KGHDR, CDR2 SFDVKD. This CDR3 comprises 16 residues. The V end was cut by 4 bases, the J end by 0 bases, with 14 bases between. The CDR3 region is CATSDPLREANYGYTF. In DNA, the CDR3 is TGTGCCACCAGTGACCCCCTCAGGGAAGCTAACTATGGCTACACCTTC.

This clone was detected once. This chain connects TRBV5-1 to TRBJ2-5, with D maybe TRBD2 (6 bases). Germline CDR1 reads SGHRS; CDR2 reads YFSETQ. The CDR3 runs to 14 residues. Trimming removed 4 bases from V and 1 base from J, with 11 bases in between. This CDR3 reads CASSDSGVQETQYF. CDR3 DNA sequence: TGCGCCAGCAGCGACTCGGGGGTCCAAGAGACCCAGTACTTC.

J is TRBJ2-1 and V is TRBV7-9, with 7 nucleotides matching TRBD1. Unmatched junction bases numbered 10, after V lost 5 bases and J lost 6 bases. The CDR3 sequence is 15 residues long. CDR1 SEHNR and CDR2 FQNEAQ come from the germline V gene (reference sequence). The chain's CDR3 is CASSAFQRGLNEQFF. CDR3 coding DNA: TGTGCCAGCAGCGCCTTCCAGAGGGGGCTCAATGAGCAGTTCTTC.

The genes are TRBV7-2 and TRBJ2-7, with unresolved D. Germline loops: CDR1 SGHTA, CDR2 FQGNSA. Trimming shortened V by 5 bases and J by 0 bases, and 11 bases separated the two germline ends. The CDR3 consists of 14 residues. Here the CDR3 reads CASSPTPISYEQYF. In DNA form, the CDR3 reads TGTGCCAGCAGCCCAACGCCTATCTCCTACGAGCAGTACTTC.